The 17 T cell receptor beta chains below all came from one sample that was sequenced in a study of T cells in narcolepsy. Clones were sequenced by immunoSEQ multiplex PCR, and TCRdb holds only the in-frame ones, with some missing. The sample holds 30,000 or so clones; about 80% are singletons and the top ten take roughly 0.99%. Sequencing input: CD45RA- memory CD4+ T cells from PBMCs. The receptors were gathered from a human donor with narcolepsy.

The chain is built from TRBV6-5 and TRBJ2-6; D is possibly TRBD2 (6 bases). V was cut by 6 bases and J by 0 bases, with 6 bases left in between. This CDR3 spans 14 amino acids. From germline, CDR1 is MNHEY and CDR2 SVGAGI. CDR3 in amino acids: CASSGGSGANVLTF. Here the CDR3 DNA reads TGTGCCAGCAGCGGGGGCTCTGGGGCCAACGTCCTGACTTTC.

The gene calls are TRBV7-2 and TRBJ1-4; the match to TRBD1 covers 8 bases. V gave up 5 bases and J gave up 8 bases; unmatched junction bases: 7. The CDR3 totals 14 residues. Per the germline V gene, CDR1 is SGHTA and CDR2 is FQGNSA. CDR3 nucleotide sequence: TGTGCCAGCAGCGCCCTCACAGGGGGGGAAAAACTGTTTTTT. Its protein is CASSALTGGEKLFF.

CDR3 in amino acids: CASSATGPSYGYTF. CDR3 DNA: TGTGCCAGCAGCGCCACAGGGCCTTCATATGGCTACACCTTC. V usage is TRBV9 and J usage is TRBJ1-2; D might be TRBD1 (6 bases). The germline gives CDR1 SGDLS, CDR2 YYNGEE. Trimming shortened V by 3 bases and J by 5 bases, and 14 bases separated the two germline ends. The CDR3 sequence is 14 residues long.

The chain employs TRBV27 and TRBJ2-2; no clear D. Germline CDR1 and CDR2: MNHEY and SMNVEV (reference sequence). V lost 10 bases and J lost 1, with 10 bases in between. This CDR3 has 13 amino acids. The CDR3 DNA follows: TGTGCCACGAAAACAGTGAACACCGGGGAGCTGTTTTTT. This encodes CATKTVNTGELFF.

The chain uses TRBV4-3 and TRBJ2-5; the match to TRBD1 covers 7 bases. The J call is in doubt because the DNA end fits TRBJ2-7 better. Germline V gene lookup returns CDR1 LGHNA and CDR2 YSLEER. The CDR3 extends over 16 amino acids. The CDR3 is CASRSRGLISSYEQYF. The CDR3 DNA reads as TGCGCCAGCAGGTCAAGGGGGCTAATTAGTTCCTACGAGCAGTACTTC.

This clone was found once. V usage is TRBV21-1 and J usage is TRBJ2-7; the table's D gene call, TRBD1, was not cross checked with the DNA. TRBV21-1 is a pseudogene locus. The CDR3 is 16 amino acids. The CDR3 reads CASSKEGGQGDDEQYF. CDR3 DNA sequence: TGTGCCAGCAGCAAAGAGGGGGGACAGGGCGACGACGAGCAGTACTTC.

The chain has TRBV6-5 and TRBJ1-1; D not resolved. Germline assignment: CDR1 MNHEY and CDR2 SVGAGI. Trimming left V 5 bases short and J 0 bases short, with 4 bases between. The CDR3 totals 12 residues. The CDR3 sequence is CASSAVNTEAFF. The CDR3 nucleotides are TGTGCCAGCAGTGCGGTGAACACTGAAGCTTTCTTT.

The chain carries TRBV7-8 and TRBJ1-1; D unresolved. CDR3 length equals 15 residues. Trimming removed 1 base at V and 3 bases at J, with 12 bases between. CDR1 and CDR2 (germline): SGHVS, FQNEAQ. CDR3 in DNA: TGTGCCAGCAGCTTAGTTTCGAGGGCTCACACTGAAGCTTTCTTT. Translation gives CASSLVSRAHTEAFF. Variable domain in full (rest from reference TRBV7-8 and TRBJ1-1): GAGVSQSPRYKVAKRGQDVALRCDPISGHVSLFWYQQALGQGPEFLTYFQNEAQLDKSGLPSDRFFAERPEGSVSTLKIQRTQQEDSAVYLCASSLVSRAHTEAFFGQGTRLTVV.

The CDR3 nucleotides are TGTGCCTGGAGTCGAGGGTACAATGAGCAGTTCTTC. This gives the protein CAWSRGYNEQFF. V and J are TRBV30 and TRBJ2-1, with a tentative D call TRBD2 (5 bases). CDR1 and CDR2 from the germline V gene are GTSNPN and SVGIG (reference sequence). The CDR3 length is 12 residues. The V end was cut by 2 bases, the J end by 4 bases, with 6 bases between. Looking up the rest from reference TRBV30 and TRBJ2-1 gives the full variable domain: SQTIHQWPATLVQPVGSPLSLECTVEGTSNPNLYWYRQAAGRGLQLLFYSVGIGQISSEVPQNLSASRPQDRQFILSSKKLLLSDSGFYLCAWSRGYNEQFFGPGTRLTVL.

This clone showed up just once. The chain combines TRBV30 with TRBJ2-1; 7 bases agree with TRBD2. There are 14 residues in the CDR3. Germline V lookup: CDR1 GTSNPN, CDR2 SVGIG (reference sequence). V lost 3 bases, J lost 3 bases, and 5 bases stayed unmatched. This CDR3 reads CAWRDRGDYNEQFF. The CDR3 region has the DNA TGTGCCTGGAGAGACCGGGGGGACTACAATGAGCAGTTCTTC.

The chain links TRBV20-1 to TRBJ1-2; D is unclear. The CDR3 has 10 amino acids. Germline V CDR1 and CDR2: DFQATT, SNEGSKA (reference sequence). The V end was cut by 5 bases, the J end by 10 bases, with 11 bases between. CDR3 residues: CSAGTTAYTF. The CDR3 DNA follows: TGCAGTGCTGGCACGACCGCCTACACCTTC.

This chain uses TRBV6-5 with TRBJ2-7; 11 nucleotides align to TRBD1. The germline V gene encodes CDR1 MNHEY and CDR2 SVGAGI. V lost 4 bases, J lost 4 bases, and 6 bases stayed unmatched. CDR3 length: 15 amino acids. The CDR3 sequence: CASSFRDRGDYEQYF. Here the CDR3 DNA reads TGTGCCAGCAGTTTCCGGGACAGGGGGGATTACGAGCAGTACTTC.

This clone occurred a few times. V usage is TRBV6-1 and J usage is TRBJ2-7, with 8 bases that match TRBD1. The ends lost 8 bases at V and 6 bases at J; junction bases unmatched: 6. Looked up from germline, CDR1 is MNHNS and CDR2 is SASEGT. This CDR3 comprises 12 residues. The CDR3 reads CASHDRGREQYF. In DNA, the CDR3 is TGTGCCAGCCATGACAGGGGACGCGAGCAGTACTTC.

This clone has a handful of counts. This rearrangement joins TRBV27 to TRBJ1-4; no reliable D call. CDR1 is MNHEY and CDR2 is SMNVEV in the germline V gene (reference sequence). This CDR3 has 16 amino acids. With 4 bases removed from V and 0 bases from J, the gap between germline ends came to 12 bases. CDR3 DNA sequence: TGTGCCAGCAGTTCCAAGACGGGAGCAACTAATGAAAAACTGTTTTTT. This sequence encodes CASSSKTGATNEKLFF.

This clone was observed a few times. The gene calls are TRBV19 and TRBJ2-7, with D possibly TRBD1 on 6 matching bases. Germline V gives CDR1 LNHDA, CDR2 SQIVND (reference sequence). Trimming pared 5 bases from V and 1 base from J, leaving 9 bases between. There are 13 residues in the CDR3. The CDR3 DNA reads TGTGCCAGTAGTCCGGACAGTTCCTACGAGCAGTACTTC. It translates to CASSPDSSYEQYF. Supplemented by reference TRBV19 and TRBJ2-7, the full variable domain reads DGGITQSPKYLFRKEGQNVTLSCEQNLNHDAMYWYRQDPGQGLRLIYYSQIVNDFQKGDIAEGYSVSREKKESFPLTVTSAQKNPTAFYLCASSPDSSYEQYFGPGTRLTVT.

The chain links TRBV7-2 to TRBJ1-4; no clear D gene. Germline assignment: CDR1 SGHTA and CDR2 FQGNSA. The V gene lost 0 bases and the J gene lost 4 bases, with 3 bases spanning the gap. CDR3 length: 13 residues. CDR3 DNA sequence: TGTGCCAGCAGCTTAGCCTATAATGAAAAACTGTTTTTT. Amino acids: CASSLAYNEKLFF. Using reference TRBV7-2 and TRBJ1-4 for the parts outside the CDR3, the full variable domain is GAGVSQSPSNKVTEKGKDVELRCDPISGHTALYWYRQSLGQGLEFLIYFQGNSAPDKSGLPSDRFSAERTGGSVSTLTIQRTQQEDSAVYLCASSLAYNEKLFFGSGTQLSVL.

This chain joins TRBV28 and TRBJ2-5; TRBD1 or TRBD2 may be the D gene (5 bases each). V lost 7 bases, J lost 2 bases, and 14 bases lay in between. Germline CDR1 is MDHEN and CDR2 is SYDVKM. This CDR3 has 14 amino acids. Here the CDR3 DNA reads TGTGCCAGCACCCCCTTTGGGGGACAAGAGACCCAGTACTTC. Amino acid sequence: CASTPFGGQETQYF.